Each of the 20 T cell receptor beta chains below was sequenced from the same sample in a study of metastatic and nonmetastatic thyroid tumors. Among the patients, none had received any treatment before thyroid surgery. Using MiXCR, TCRdb re-called clones from the PCR reads. The data contain about 16,000 clones, under 40% of them singletons. The specimen sequenced was tumor tissue. The source of these receptors is a male donor with papillary thyroid cancer or a benign thyroid nodule (not recorded which). Some clones in this sample may be carry-over from other donors' samples.

This clone occurred a few times. The V gene is TRBV19, the J gene TRBJ1-5; maybe TRBD1 (5 bases). V lost 4 bases and J lost 4, with 14 bases in between. The CDR3 runs to 15 residues. Germline CDR1 is LNHDA and CDR2 is SQIVND (reference sequence). CDR3 amino acids: CASSRTLTSNQPQHF. In DNA form, the CDR3 reads TGTGCCAGTAGTAGGACACTAACCTCGAATCAGCCCCAGCATTTT.

V and J are TRBV18 and TRBJ1-2; 7 nucleotides align to TRBD1. Unmatched junction bases numbered 6, after V lost 3 bases and J lost 5 bases. The CDR3 has 14 amino acids. Germline CDR1 is KGHSH and CDR2 is LQKENI. The CDR3 loop reads CASSPAGGDYGYTF. DNA for the CDR3: TGTGCCAGCTCACCGGCAGGGGGAGATTATGGCTACACCTTC.

V and J are TRBV7-9 and TRBJ2-1, with a possible D match to TRBD1 (6 bases). The CDR3 has 14 amino acids. Trimming took off 4 bases at V and 15 bases at J, with 22 bases between the two ends. Germline V gives CDR1 SEHNR, CDR2 FQNEAQ (reference sequence). CDR3 in DNA: TGTGCCAGCAGCTCTCAGGACAGTTACAATGACCTGTTCTTC. It encodes CASSSQDSYNDLFF. Full variable domain (outside the CDR3, taken from reference TRBV7-9 and TRBJ2-1): DTGVSQNPRHKITKRGQNVTFRCDPISEHNRLYWYRQTLGQGPEFLTYFQNEAQLEKSRLLSDRFSAERPKGSFSTLEIQRTEQGDSAMYLCASSSQDSYNDLFFGPGTRLTVL.

Many counts were recorded for this clone. This chain links TRBV5-1 with TRBJ2-3; the match to TRBD2 covers 9 bases. The germline V gene encodes CDR1 SGHRS and CDR2 YFSETQ. This CDR3 region has 16 residues. Germline trimming cut 4 bases from V and 2 bases from J; bases unmatched to any gene: 8. CDR3 bases: TGCGCCAGCAGCCCTGGGACTAGCTCCATCACAGATACGCAGTATTTT. Its protein product is CASSPGTSSITDTQYF.

This clone was recorded at least ten times. A much bigger clone sits one base away, suggesting this may be a read error. The V gene is TRBV6-1, the J gene TRBJ1-1, with a weak D call TRBD1 (6 bases). Looked up from germline, CDR1 is MNHNS and CDR2 is SASEGT. Trimming removed 0 bases at V and 5 bases at J, with 13 bases between. This CDR3 region has 15 residues. The CDR3 nucleotides are TGTGCCAGCAGTGAAGCGGGGGCAGGGCGAACTGAAGCTTTCTTT. This encodes CASSEAGAGRTEAFF.

This clone came up a few times. This clone may be a read error of a much larger clone one base away. This CDR3 is also generated by other DNA sequences in the sample. The chain uses TRBV20-1 and TRBJ1-1, with D possibly matching TRBD1 (5 bases). Germline values: CDR1 DFQATT, CDR2 SNEGSKA (reference sequence). This CDR3 region has 16 residues. DNA for the CDR3: TGCAGTGCTCTGACTTACGGGGGAGGTTACGACACCGAAGCTTTCTTT. Encoded protein: CSALTYGGGYDTEAFF.

This clone was seen many times. This CDR3 reads CASTPMGRGGTEAFF. CDR3 nucleotides: TGTGCCAGCACGCCCATGGGACGGGGAGGGACTGAAGCTTTCTTT. This chain uses TRBV27 with TRBJ1-1; the D gene is possibly TRBD1 (5 bases). Trimming left V 7 bases short and J 5 bases short, with 20 bases between. This CDR3 spans 15 amino acids. Per the germline V gene, CDR1 is MNHEY and CDR2 is SMNVEV (reference sequence).

This clone was seen ten or more times. This chain joins TRBV11-2 and TRBJ2-3; the match to TRBD2 covers 10 bases. The germline CDR1 and CDR2 sequences are SGHAT and FQNNGV. V shed 1 base, J shed 2 bases, and the junction held 6 bases outside the gene matches. There are 17 residues in the CDR3. The CDR3 coding sequence is TGTGCCAGCAGCTTAGGGGGTAGCGGGGGGTACACAGATACGCAGTATTTT. Translated: CASSLGGSGGYTDTQYF.

This chain joins TRBV18 and TRBJ2-7, with D perhaps TRBD1 (6 bases). CDR1 is KGHSH and CDR2 is LQKENI in the germline V gene. The ends were cut back, 2 bases at V and 6 bases at J, with 11 bases in the middle. This CDR3 is 13 amino acids long. CDR3 region: CASSPLLGGEQYF. DNA for the CDR3: TGTGCCAGCTCACCATTATTAGGGGGCGAGCAGTACTTC.

Points on this clone: The germline gene is not matched at one end of the junction; a read error may be the cause. This chain joins TRBV7-8 and TRBJ2-1, with TRBD2 matching 14 bases. Germline CDR1 SGHVS, CDR2 FQNEAQ. The CDR3 consists of 17 residues. The CDR3 bases are TGTGCCAGCAGATGTGGGACTAGCGGGAGTGGTTACAATGAGCTGTTCTTC. Amino acids: CASRCGTSGSGYNELFF.

The rearrangement joins TRBV5-1 to TRBJ1-1; possible D gene TRBD1, 5 bases. Germline V lookup: CDR1 SGHRS, CDR2 YFSETQ. Trimming stripped 0 bases from V and 1 base from J, with 10 bases between. The CDR3 runs 15 residues. The CDR3 here is CASSLAGAGNTEAFF. In DNA, the CDR3 is TGCGCCAGCAGCTTGGCCGGGGCGGGGAACACTGAAGCTTTCTTT.

This clone was found many times. Other nucleotide sequences in the sample specify the same CDR3. This chain connects TRBV6-1 to TRBJ2-2; the D gene is possibly TRBD1 (6 bases). The CDR3 consists of 17 residues. Trimming stripped 10 bases from V and 3 bases from J, with 24 bases between. Germline values: CDR1 MNHNS, CDR2 SASEGT. CDR3 nucleotide sequence: TGTGCCACCTCGGACAGTTTCCGCGGATTAGACACCGGGGAGCTGTTTTTT. Translated: CATSDSFRGLDTGELFF.

This clone ranks as medium-sized. V is TRBV20-1 and J is TRBJ1-2; TRBD1 matches 9 bases. The CDR3 contains 13 residues. The V segment lost 2 bases and the J segment 3 bases; nucleotides outside the gene matches: 1. CDR1 and CDR2 (germline): DFQATT, SNEGSKA (reference sequence). For the CDR3, the DNA is TGCAGTGCTAGACGGGACAGGGACTATGGCTACACCTTC. Its protein is CSARRDRDYGYTF.

This clone was counted ten times or more. The CDR3 nucleotides read TGTGCCAGCAGTTCCGAGGAGGGGTACAATGAGCAGTTCTTC. Protein: CASSSEEGYNEQFF. The chain joins TRBV6-1 to TRBJ2-1, with a possible D match to TRBD2 (6 bases). Germline assignment: CDR1 MNHNS and CDR2 SASEGT. The CDR3 sequence is 14 residues long. V shed 5 bases and J shed 4 bases, with 12 bases lying between them.

The CDR3 loop reads CASSGGLAGYEQYF. The CDR3 DNA sequence: TGTGCCAGCAGTGGTGGACTAGCGGGTTACGAGCAGTACTTC. The chain carries TRBV6-1 and TRBJ2-7, with TRBD2 identical over 11 bases. Germline assignment: CDR1 MNHNS and CDR2 SASEGT. This CDR3 is 14 amino acids long. J lost 4 bases, V lost 4 bases, and 3 bases had no gene match.

Ten or more counts support this clone. Possible read error: a much larger clone is one base away. The V and J genes are TRBV6-2 or TRBV6-3 and TRBJ1-2; no clear D gene. This CDR3 has 12 amino acids. V was pared by 2 bases and J by 11 bases, with 12 bases between. The germline V gene encodes CDR1 MNHEY and CDR2 SVGEGT. This CDR3 reads CASSYPMSGYTF. The CDR3 region has the DNA TGTGCCAGCAGTTACCCCATGAGTGGATACACCTTC.

This chain links TRBV6-1 with TRBJ2-3; the match to TRBD1 covers 9 bases. The CDR3 is 15 residues long. CDR1 MNHNS and CDR2 SASEGT come from the germline V gene. J lost 1 base, V lost 3 bases, and 2 bases had no gene match. CDR3 sequence: CASSEGDRGTDTQYF. In DNA form, the CDR3 reads TGTGCCAGCAGTGAGGGGGACAGGGGCACAGATACGCAGTATTTT.

The chain has TRBV30 and TRBJ1-2; D gene unclear. CDR3 size: 13 residues. The germline V gene encodes CDR1 GTSNPN and CDR2 SVGIG (reference sequence). V was cut by 0 bases and J by 7 bases, with 12 bases left in between. As DNA, the CDR3 is TGTGCCTGGAGTGTACAATGGCACGGTGGCTACACCTTC. This codes for CAWSVQWHGGYTF.

This clone appeared a few times. At one end, the junction sequence differs from germline, possibly due to a read error. The chain recombines TRBV5-1 with TRBJ1-1, with D hard to call. The CDR3 is 15 amino acids. Germline-derived CDR1 and CDR2 are SGHRS and YFSETQ. CDR3 DNA sequence: TGCGCCAGCAGCTTGGCAGAGGGCTCGAACCCTGAAGCTTTCTTT. As protein: CASSLAEGSNPEAFF.

This clone is medium-sized by share. The V gene is TRBV7-2, the J gene TRBJ2-5, with D possibly being TRBD2 (9 bases). Germline V lookup: CDR1 SGHTA, CDR2 FQGNSA. Trimming stripped 5 bases from V and 4 bases from J, with 20 bases between. This CDR3 comprises 16 residues. The CDR3 DNA sequence: TGTGCCAGCAGCCCCAAGACTAGCGGACAGGGAGAGACCCAGTACTTC. This encodes CASSPKTSGQGETQYF. The whole variable domain, filled in from reference TRBV7-2 and TRBJ2-5, reads GAGVSQSPSNKVTEKGKDVELRCDPISGHTALYWYRQSLGQGLEFLIYFQGNSAPDKSGLPSDRFSAERTGGSVSTLTIQRTQQEDSAVYLCASSPKTSGQGETQYFGPGTRLLVL.